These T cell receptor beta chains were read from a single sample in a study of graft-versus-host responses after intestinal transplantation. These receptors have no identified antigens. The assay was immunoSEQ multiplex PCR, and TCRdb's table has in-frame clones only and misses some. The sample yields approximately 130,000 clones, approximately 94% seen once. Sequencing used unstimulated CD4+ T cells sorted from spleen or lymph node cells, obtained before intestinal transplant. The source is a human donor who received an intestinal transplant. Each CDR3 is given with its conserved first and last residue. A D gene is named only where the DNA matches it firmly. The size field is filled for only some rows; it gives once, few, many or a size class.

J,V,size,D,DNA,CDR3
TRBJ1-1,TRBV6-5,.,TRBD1,TGTGCCAGCAGTTACTCCCCGACAGGGGCCACTGAAGCTTTCTTT,CASSYSPTGATEAFF
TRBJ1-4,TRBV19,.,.,TGTGCCAGTAGTCTCCGGGGTTCAAATGAAAAACTGTTTTTT,CASSLRGSNEKLFF
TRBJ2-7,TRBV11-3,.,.,TGTGCCAGCAGCTTAGGACAGTTCTACGAGCAGTACTTC,CASSLGQFYEQYF
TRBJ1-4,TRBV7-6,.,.,TGTGCCAGCAGCTTAACGCCTCAGGGTGTTGTCGAAAAACTGTTTTTT,CASSLTPQGVVEKLFF
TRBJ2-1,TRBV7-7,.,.,TGTGCCAGCAGCTTAGTGGGGGGCGGTGAGCAGTTCTTC,CASSLVGGGEQFF
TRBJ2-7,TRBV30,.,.,TGTGCCTGGAATGAGGGGGGTTACTACTCCTACGAGCAGTACTTC,CAWNEGGYYSYEQYF
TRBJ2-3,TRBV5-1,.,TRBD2,TGCGCCAGCAGCCGTACCTCAGGACTAGTTAGCACAGATACGCAGTATTTT,CASSRTSGLVSTDTQYF
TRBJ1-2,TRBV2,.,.,TGTGCCAGCAATAAACAGCTTAACTATGGCTACACCTTC,CASNKQLNYGYTF
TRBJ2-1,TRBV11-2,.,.,TGTGCCAGCAGCTTAGAGGGGGTCGGTGAGCAGTTCTTC,CASSLEGVGEQFF
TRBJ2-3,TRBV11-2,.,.,TGTGCCAGCAGCTTCAGGGGGGGAAGCACAGATACGCAGTATTTT,CASSFRGGSTDTQYF
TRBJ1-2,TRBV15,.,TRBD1,TGTGCCACCAGCATCCTGGGACAGGTCGATGGCTACACCTTC,CATSILGQVDGYTF
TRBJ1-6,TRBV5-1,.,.,TGCGCCAGCAGCTTGTCGAGTTCACCCCTCCACTTT,CASSLSSSPLHF
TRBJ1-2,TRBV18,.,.,TGTGCCAGCTCACCACCGGACAGCCAGATCTATGGCTACACCTTC,CASSPPDSQIYGYTF
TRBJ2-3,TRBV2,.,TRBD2,TGTGCCAGCAGTGCGGGGATCCAGGGACTAGCAAGAGATACGCAGTATTTT,CASSAGIQGLARDTQYF
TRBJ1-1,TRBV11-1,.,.,TGTGCCAGCAGCTTAGCACCGAACACTGAAGCTTTCTTT,CASSLAPNTEAFF
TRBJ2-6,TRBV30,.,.,TGTGCGTTGGCACTTAAACTGGGACAGCGGGTCTCTGGGGCCAACGTCCTGACTTTC,CALALKLGQRVSGANVLTF
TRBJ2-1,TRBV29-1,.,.,TGCAGCGTTGCCTCCCTGGGCGGGGGCAGCTCCTACAATGAGCAGTTCTTC,CSVASLGGGSSYNEQFF
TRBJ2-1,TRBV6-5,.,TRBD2,TGTGCCAGCAGCCAGACTAGCGGGGGGTTGTTCTTC,CASSQTSGGLFF
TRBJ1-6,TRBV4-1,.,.,TGCGCCAGCAGCTCTCTTTCGAGTTCACCCCTCCACTTT,CASSSLSSSPLHF
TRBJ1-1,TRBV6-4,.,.,TGTGCCAGCAGTGCCCATTTCGGGGCGAACACTGAAGCTTTCTTT,CASSAHFGANTEAFF
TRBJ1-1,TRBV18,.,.,TGTGCCAGCTCACCACCGTCGGGGACTGAAGCTTTCTTT,CASSPPSGTEAFF
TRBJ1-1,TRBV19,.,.,TGTGCCAGTAGTATTCTGGGAGAGGCAGTACTGAACACTGAAGCTTTCTTT,CASSILGEAVLNTEAFF
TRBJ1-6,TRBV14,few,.,TGTGCCAGCAGCCAAGTAGGGGGGACGTATAATTCACCCCTCCACTTT,CASSQVGGTYNSPLHF
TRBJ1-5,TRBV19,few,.,TGTGCCAGTAGTGGGGCAGAAAATCAGCCCCAGCATTTT,CASSGAENQPQHF
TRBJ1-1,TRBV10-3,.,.,TGTGCCATCACGGGGGAAGCAAACACTGAAGCTTTCTTT,CAITGEANTEAFF
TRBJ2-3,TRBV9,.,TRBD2,TGTGCCAGCAGCGTCGGGAGGGGCTGGAGGGATACGCAGTATTTT,CASSVGRGWRDTQYF
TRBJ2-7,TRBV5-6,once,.,TGTGCCAGCAGCTTGGTCGACGAGCAGTACTTC,CASSLVDEQYF
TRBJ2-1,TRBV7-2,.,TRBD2,TGTGCCAGCAGCAAACTAGCGGGGTTTTCCTACAATGAGCAGTTCTTC,CASSKLAGFSYNEQFF
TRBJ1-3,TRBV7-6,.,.,TGTGCCAGCAGCTCCCTACCCGGGACTTCCCGATCTGGAAACACCATATATTTT,CASSSLPGTSRSGNTIYF
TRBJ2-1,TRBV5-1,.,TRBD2,TGCGCCAGCAGTCGCCCCGGGACTAGCGGGGGAGCAGGGAACAATGAGCAGTTCTTC,CASSRPGTSGGAGNNEQFF
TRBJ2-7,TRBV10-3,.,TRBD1,TGTGCCATCAGTCACCCGGGACAGGGGATATACGAGCAGTACTTC,CAISHPGQGIYEQYF
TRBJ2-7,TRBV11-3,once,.,TGTGCCAGCAGCTCTAAGCGGCAGCTTATGTACGAGCAGTACTTC,CASSSKRQLMYEQYF
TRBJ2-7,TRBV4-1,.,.,TGCGCCAGCAGCCTGGGGACAAGGAGCTCCTACGAGCAGTACTTC,CASSLGTRSSYEQYF
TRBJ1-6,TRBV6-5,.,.,TGTGCCAGCAGTTACACGGGGAGCTCCTATAATTCACCCCTCCACTTT,CASSYTGSSYNSPLHF